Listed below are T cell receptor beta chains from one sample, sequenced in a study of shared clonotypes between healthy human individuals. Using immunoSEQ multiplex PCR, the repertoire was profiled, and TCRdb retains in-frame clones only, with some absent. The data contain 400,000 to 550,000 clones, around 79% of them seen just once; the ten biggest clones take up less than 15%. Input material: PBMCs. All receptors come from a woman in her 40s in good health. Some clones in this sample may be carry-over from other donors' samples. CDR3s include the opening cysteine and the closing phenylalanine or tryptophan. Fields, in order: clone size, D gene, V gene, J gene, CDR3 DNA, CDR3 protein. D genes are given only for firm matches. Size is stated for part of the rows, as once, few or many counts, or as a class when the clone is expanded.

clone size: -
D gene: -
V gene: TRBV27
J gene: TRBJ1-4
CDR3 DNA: TGTGCCAGCAGTTTATACGCCGGGACACAAAGAATAGAAAAACTGTTTTTT
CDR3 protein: CASSLYAGTQRIEKLFF

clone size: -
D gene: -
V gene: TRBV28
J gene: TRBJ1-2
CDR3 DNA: TGTGCCAGCAGTTTGTGGGACAAGGGCTACACCTTC
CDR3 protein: CASSLWDKGYTF

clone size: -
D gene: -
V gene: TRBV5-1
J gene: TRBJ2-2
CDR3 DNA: TGCGCCAGCAGCTTGGCTGCTGCGAACACCGGGGAGCTGTTTTTT
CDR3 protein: CASSLAAANTGELFF

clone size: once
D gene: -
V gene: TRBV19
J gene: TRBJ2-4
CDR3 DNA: TGTGCCAGTAGTTTCGGGTCTACTGCCAAAAACATTCAGTACTTC
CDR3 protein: CASSFGSTAKNIQYF

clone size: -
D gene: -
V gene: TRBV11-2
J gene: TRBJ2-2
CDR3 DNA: TGTGCCAGCAGAGGAGGGAACATGGGACGGACCGGGGAGCTGTTTTTT
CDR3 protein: CASRGGNMGRTGELFF

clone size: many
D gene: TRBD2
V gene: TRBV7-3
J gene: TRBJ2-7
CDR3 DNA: TGTGCCAGCAGCTTAAGGCAGACTAGCGGGAAGGACGAGCAGTACTTC
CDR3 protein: CASSLRQTSGKDEQYF

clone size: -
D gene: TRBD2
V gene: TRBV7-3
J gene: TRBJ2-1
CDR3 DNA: TGTGCCAGCAGCATCGGACTAGCGGGACAGGAGCAGTTCTTC
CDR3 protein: CASSIGLAGQEQFF

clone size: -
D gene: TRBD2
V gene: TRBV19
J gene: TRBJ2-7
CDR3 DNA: TGTGCCAGTAGTACCTCGACTAGCGCGTACGAGCAGTACTTC
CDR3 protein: CASSTSTSAYEQYF

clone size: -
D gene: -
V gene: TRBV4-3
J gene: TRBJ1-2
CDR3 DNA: TGCGCCAGCAGCCGAGCAGGACACGATGGCTACACCTTC
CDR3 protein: CASSRAGHDGYTF

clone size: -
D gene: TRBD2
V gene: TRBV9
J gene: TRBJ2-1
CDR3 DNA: TGTGCCAGCAGCGCTAGCGGGAGGCCCTCCTACAATGAGCAGTTCTTC
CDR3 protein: CASSASGRPSYNEQFF

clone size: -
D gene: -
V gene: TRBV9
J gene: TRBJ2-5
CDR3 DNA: TGTGCCAGCAGCGTAGGTTCGCAGGCCCTAGAGACCCAGTACTTC
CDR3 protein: CASSVGSQALETQYF

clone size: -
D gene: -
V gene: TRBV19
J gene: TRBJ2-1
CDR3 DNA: TGTGCCAGTAGTATAGGTACAAACAATGAGCAGTTCTTC
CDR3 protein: CASSIGTNNEQFF

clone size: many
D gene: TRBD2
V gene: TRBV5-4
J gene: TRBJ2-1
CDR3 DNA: TGTGCCAGCAGCTTGGATTCTAGCGGGCTCAATGAGCAGTTCTTC
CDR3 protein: CASSLDSSGLNEQFF

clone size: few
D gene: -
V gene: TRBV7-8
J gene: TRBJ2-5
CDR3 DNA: TGTGCCAGCAGCCCAAGGGGGGGAGAAGAGACCCAGTACTTC
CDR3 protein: CASSPRGGEETQYF

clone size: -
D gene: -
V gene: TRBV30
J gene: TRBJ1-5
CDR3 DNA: TGTGCCTGGGGAACCGGGACCCCAGCCCAGCATTTT
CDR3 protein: CAWGTGTPAQHF

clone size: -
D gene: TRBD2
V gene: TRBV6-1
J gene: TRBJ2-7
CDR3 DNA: TGTGCCAGCAGGGTGACTAGCGGCTACTCTTACGAGCAGTACTTC
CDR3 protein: CASRVTSGYSYEQYF

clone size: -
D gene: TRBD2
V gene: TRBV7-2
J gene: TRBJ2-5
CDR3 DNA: TGTGCCAGCAGCTTATCGATAGCTAGCGGGACTGAGGAGACCCAGTACTTC
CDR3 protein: CASSLSIASGTEETQYF

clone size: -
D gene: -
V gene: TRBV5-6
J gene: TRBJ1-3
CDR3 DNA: TGTGCCAGCAGCTTGTTTCGGGACCTGACTGGAAACACCATATATTTT
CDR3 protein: CASSLFRDLTGNTIYF

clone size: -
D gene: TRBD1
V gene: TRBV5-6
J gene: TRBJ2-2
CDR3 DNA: TGTGCCACGACAGGGACGGTGACCACCGGGGAGCTGTTTTTT
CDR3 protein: CATTGTVTTGELFF

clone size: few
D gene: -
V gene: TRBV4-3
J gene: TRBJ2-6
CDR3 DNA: TGCGCCAGCAGCCAAGCAGGGATATCTGGGGCCAACGTCCTGACTTTC
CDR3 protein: CASSQAGISGANVLTF

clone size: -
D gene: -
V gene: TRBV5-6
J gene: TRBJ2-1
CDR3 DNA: TGTGCCAGCAGCTTGGCCGGGACCTACAATGAGCAGTTCTTC
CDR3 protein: CASSLAGTYNEQFF

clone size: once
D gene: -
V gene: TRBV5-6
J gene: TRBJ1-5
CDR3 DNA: TGTGCCAGCAGCTCCCTCCGTGACTATAGCAATCAGCCCCAGCATTTT
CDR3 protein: CASSSLRDYSNQPQHF

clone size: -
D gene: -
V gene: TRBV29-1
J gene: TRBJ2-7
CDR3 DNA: TGCAGCGTTGGATCTTGGTACGAGCAGTACTTC
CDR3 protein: CSVGSWYEQYF

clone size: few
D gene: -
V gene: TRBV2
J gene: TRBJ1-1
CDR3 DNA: TGTGCCAGCAGTTTCGGGACACAGAACACTGAAGCTTTCTTT
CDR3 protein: CASSFGTQNTEAFF

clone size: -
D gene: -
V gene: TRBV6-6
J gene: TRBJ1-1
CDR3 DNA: TGTGCCAGCAGTTACTCTCGGGCAGAAAATAACACTGAAGCTTTCTTT
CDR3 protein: CASSYSRAENNTEAFF

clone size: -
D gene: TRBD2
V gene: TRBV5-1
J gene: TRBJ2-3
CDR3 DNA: TGCGCCAGCAGCTTGGGGACTAGCGGGAGTGGAGATACGCAGTATTTT
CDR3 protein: CASSLGTSGSGDTQYF

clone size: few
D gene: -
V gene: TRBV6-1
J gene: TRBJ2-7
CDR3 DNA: TGTGCCAGCAGTCCAGGGGTGTGGCAGTACTTC
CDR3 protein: CASSPGVWQYF

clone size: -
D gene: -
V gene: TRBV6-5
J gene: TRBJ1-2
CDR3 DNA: TGTGCCAGCAGTTACTCACAGTTAACTTATGGCTACACCTTC
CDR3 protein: CASSYSQLTYGYTF

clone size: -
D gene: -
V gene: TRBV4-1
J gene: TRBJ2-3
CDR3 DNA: TGCGCCAGCAGCCAACAGACAGGACCAGATACGCAGTATTTT
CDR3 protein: CASSQQTGPDTQYF

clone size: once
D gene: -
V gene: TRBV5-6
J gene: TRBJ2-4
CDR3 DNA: TGTGCCAGCAGGGGTTCCCTAGCCAAAAACATTCAGTACTTC
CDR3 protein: CASRGSLAKNIQYF

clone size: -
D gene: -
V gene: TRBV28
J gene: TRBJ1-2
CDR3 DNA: TGTGCCAGCAGCCCAATTCGAGGAGGCTACACCTTC
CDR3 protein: CASSPIRGGYTF

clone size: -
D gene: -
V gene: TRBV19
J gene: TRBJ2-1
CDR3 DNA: TGTGCCAGTAGCCGGGACTCGTCCACGAATGAGCAGTTCTTC
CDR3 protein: CASSRDSSTNEQFF

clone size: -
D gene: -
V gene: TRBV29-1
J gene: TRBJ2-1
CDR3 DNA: TGCAGCGTTGAAGATCGAGAGCCAGTCTACAATGAGCAGTTCTTC
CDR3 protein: CSVEDREPVYNEQFF

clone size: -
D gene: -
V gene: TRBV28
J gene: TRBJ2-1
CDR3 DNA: TGTGCCAGCAGTTTTGGGGCGGGACCTAATCCATTCGAGCAGTTCTTC
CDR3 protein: CASSFGAGPNPFEQFF

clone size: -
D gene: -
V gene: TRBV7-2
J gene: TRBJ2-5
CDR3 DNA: TGTGCCAGCAGCTTCTGGAATGCTAGGACCCAGTACTTC
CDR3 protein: CASSFWNARTQYF

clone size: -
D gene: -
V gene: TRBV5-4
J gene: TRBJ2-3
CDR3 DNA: TGTGCCAGCAGCTTGGTTAGCGGAGCGAACACAGATACGCAGTATTTT
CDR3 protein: CASSLVSGANTDTQYF

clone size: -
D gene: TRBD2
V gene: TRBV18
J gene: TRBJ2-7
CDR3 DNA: TGTGCCAGCTCTCTCGACCCCATAGCGGGGAGCTCCTACGAGCAGTACTTC
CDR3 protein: CASSLDPIAGSSYEQYF

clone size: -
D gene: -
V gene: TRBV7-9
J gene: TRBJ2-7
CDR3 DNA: TGTGCCAGCACCCAAGGGGGTGGAGGGGCGAGAGAGCAGTACTTC
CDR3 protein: CASTQGGGGAREQYF

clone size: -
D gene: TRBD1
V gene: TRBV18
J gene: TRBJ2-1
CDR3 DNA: TGTGCCAGCTCACCTTCTCAGGGACAGAGGAATGAGCAGTTCTTC
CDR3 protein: CASSPSQGQRNEQFF

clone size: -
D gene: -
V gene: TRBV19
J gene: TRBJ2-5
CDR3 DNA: TGTGCCAGTAGTATAGGGGCTAGTAGAGAGACCCAGTACTTC
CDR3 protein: CASSIGASRETQYF

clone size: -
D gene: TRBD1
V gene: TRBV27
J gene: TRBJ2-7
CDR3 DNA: TGTGCCAGCAGATCGGGACAGGGTTCCTACGAGCAGTACTTC
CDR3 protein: CASRSGQGSYEQYF

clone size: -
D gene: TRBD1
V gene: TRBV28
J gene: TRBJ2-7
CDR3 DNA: TGTGCCAGCAGTCCCCCCGGGACAGGGGCCTACGAGCAGTACTTC
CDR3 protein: CASSPPGTGAYEQYF

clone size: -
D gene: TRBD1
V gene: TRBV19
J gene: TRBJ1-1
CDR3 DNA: TGTGCCAGCCGAGGGACAGGACAAGGAAGGGCTTTCTTT
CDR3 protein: CASRGTGQGRAFF

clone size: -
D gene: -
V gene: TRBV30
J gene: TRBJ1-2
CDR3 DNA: TGTGCCTGGAGGTGGTTCGGGGCCGCGGGGGGAGGCTACACCTTC
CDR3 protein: CAWRWFGAAGGGYTF

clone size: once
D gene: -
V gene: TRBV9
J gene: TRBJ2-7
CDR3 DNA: TGTGCCAGCAGCGTAGGAAGGCCGAGGGAGCAGTACTTC
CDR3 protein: CASSVGRPREQYF

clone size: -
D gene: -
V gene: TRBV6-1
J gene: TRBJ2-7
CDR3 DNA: TGTGTCTCAGCAGTGATTGGGCGCTACGAGCAGTACTTC
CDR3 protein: CVSAVIGRYEQYF

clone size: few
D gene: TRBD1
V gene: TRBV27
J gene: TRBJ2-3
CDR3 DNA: TGTGCCAGCAGCGTCCAGGGGGCAGGGCGAGATACGCAGTATTTT
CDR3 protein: CASSVQGAGRDTQYF

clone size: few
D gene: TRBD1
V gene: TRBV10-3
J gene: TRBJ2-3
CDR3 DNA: TGTGCCATTACCCCTACACAGGGGAGAAGCACAGATACGCAGTATTTT
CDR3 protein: CAITPTQGRSTDTQYF

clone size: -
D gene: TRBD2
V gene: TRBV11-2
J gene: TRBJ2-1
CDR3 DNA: TGTGCCAGCAGCTTAATCCTGGCTAGCGGGTACTACAATGAGCAGTTCTTC
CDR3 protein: CASSLILASGYYNEQFF

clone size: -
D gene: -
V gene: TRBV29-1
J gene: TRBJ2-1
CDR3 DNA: TGCAGCGTTGAAGATAGCACGGATGAGCAGTTCTTC
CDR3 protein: CSVEDSTDEQFF

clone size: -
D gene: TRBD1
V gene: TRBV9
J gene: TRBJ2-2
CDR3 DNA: TGTGCCAGCAGCACCTTTGGGGACAGGGGGGACACCGGGGAGCTGTTTTTT
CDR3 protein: CASSTFGDRGDTGELFF

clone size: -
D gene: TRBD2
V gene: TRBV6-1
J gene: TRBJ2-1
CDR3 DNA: TGTGCCAGCAGAGGCGGGAGCCCCTACAATGAGCAGTTCTTC
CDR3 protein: CASRGGSPYNEQFF

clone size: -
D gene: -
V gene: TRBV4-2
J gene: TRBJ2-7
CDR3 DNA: TGTGCCAGCAGCCAAGGGTCCGGCAGGACCTACGAGCAGTACTTC
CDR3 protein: CASSQGSGRTYEQYF

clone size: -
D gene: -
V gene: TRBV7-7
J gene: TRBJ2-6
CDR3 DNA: TGTGCCAGCAGCTGGAAGGATAAGTGCCAAAGTCGGGCCAACGTCCTGACTTTC
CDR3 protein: CASSWKDKCQSRANVLTF

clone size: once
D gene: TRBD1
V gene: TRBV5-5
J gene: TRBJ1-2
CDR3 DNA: TGTGCCAGCAGCTTGGCGGGGACAGCTAACTATGGCTACACCTTC
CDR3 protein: CASSLAGTANYGYTF

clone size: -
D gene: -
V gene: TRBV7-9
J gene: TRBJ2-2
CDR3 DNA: TGTGCCAGCAGCCCTGTTGCTGGCGGGGAGCTGTTTTTT
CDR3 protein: CASSPVAGGELFF

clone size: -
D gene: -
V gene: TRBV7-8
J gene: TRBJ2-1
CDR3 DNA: TGTGCCAGCAGCTTCGGAGGCGGCGATGAGCAGTTCTTC
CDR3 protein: CASSFGGGDEQFF

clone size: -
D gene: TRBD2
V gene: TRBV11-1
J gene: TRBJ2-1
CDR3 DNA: TGTGCCAGCAGCTTAACTAGCGGGGTATACAATGAGCAGTTCTTC
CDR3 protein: CASSLTSGVYNEQFF

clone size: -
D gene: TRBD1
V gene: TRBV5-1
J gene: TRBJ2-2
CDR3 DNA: TGCGCCAGCAGCTTGGGACAGGGGGAGACCGGGGAGCTGTTTTTT
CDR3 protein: CASSLGQGETGELFF

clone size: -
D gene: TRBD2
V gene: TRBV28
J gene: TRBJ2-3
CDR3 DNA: TGTGCCAGCAGTTCCTTTGGACTAGCGGGTAGCACAGATACGCAGTATTTT
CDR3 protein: CASSSFGLAGSTDTQYF